This section outlines one T cell receptor beta chain sequence together with its context. This record belongs to a study of blood T cell repertoires in COVID-19. This CDR3 is 15 amino acids long. Germline CDR1 reads SGHRS; CDR2 reads YFSETQ. V was shortened by 0 bases and J by 10 bases, with 14 bases between the two germline ends. Sequencing used immunoSEQ multiplex PCR; TCRdb keeps in-frame clones, though not all of them. The sample includes about 240,000 clones, approximately 83% of them seen just once. The J gene is TRBJ1-6, the V gene TRBV5-1; D remains unclear. The material sequenced was peripheral blood. The receptor's source is a woman in her thirties who had recovered from COVID-19. CDR3 coding DNA: TGCGCCAGCAGCTTGGAGGGCGCGCGGGAGTCACCCCTCCACTTT. Encoded protein: CASSLEGARESPLHF.